This TCR beta chain stems from a study of memory CD8 T cells in hepatitis C reinfection. In the study overall: Between 3 and 8 weeks after reinfection detection, peak samples were drawn.

Using immunoSEQ multiplex PCR, the repertoire was profiled, and TCRdb retains in-frame clones only, with some absent. The sample includes tens of thousands of clones, around 87% of them seen just once. This sample's time point: peak reinfection, 3 to 8 weeks after reinfection detection. The sorted cells went straight to TCR sequencing with no prior in vitro expansion. A couple of donors provided sorted CD3+ CD8+ CD45RO- naive CD8 T cells at all three reinfection time points. Findings and limits, study-wide: Only four to six donors prevented definitive conclusions about public clonotypes.

A remark on this clone: Its antigen is currently unknown.

The CDR3 is 16 amino acids. V dropped 0 bases and J dropped 8 bases, with 16 bases sitting between them. Looked up from germline, CDR1 is SEHNR and CDR2 is FQNEAQ (reference sequence). The rearrangement links TRBV7-9 to TRBJ1-4; possible D gene TRBD1, 6 bases. The clonotype comes from a man younger than 35 with hepatitis C virus infection. Sequencing was performed on naive CD8+ T cells sorted from blood. The CDR3 coding sequence is TGTGCCAGCAGCTTAGCCTCCAGGGGTTTAAGGGAAAAACTGTTTTTT. Translating gives CASSLASRGLREKLFF.